Following are 8 T cell receptor beta chains from one sample sequenced in a study of radiotherapy plus CTLA-4 blockade in lung cancer. Assay: immunoSEQ multiplex PCR; the TCRdb copy retains only in-frame clones and omits some. The table has about 51,000 clones, 79% seen once. The source material was peripheral blood, sampled from a patient treated with radiotherapy plus ipilimumab. These receptors were taken from a human donor with non-small cell lung cancer who had a complete response to radiotherapy plus ipilimumab.

This chain connects TRBV5-1 to TRBJ1-1; D possibly corresponds to TRBD1 (6 bases). In germline, CDR1 is SGHRS, CDR2 YFSETQ. V dropped 3 bases and J dropped 3 bases, with 12 bases sitting between them. This CDR3 has 14 residues. The CDR3 DNA sequence: TGCGCCAGCAGCTCCCTGGACAGAGACACTGAAGCTTTCTTT. The encoded protein is CASSSLDRDTEAFF.

The genes are TRBV29-1 and TRBJ1-2; no reliable D call. Trimming pared 1 base from V and 6 bases from J, leaving 6 bases between. The germline V gene has CDR1 SQVTM and CDR2 ANQGSEA. CDR3 length: 11 residues. The CDR3 DNA reads TGCAGCGTTGAAGTTCTAAATGGCTACACCTTC. Translated, it gives CSVEVLNGYTF.

The V gene is TRBV9, the J gene TRBJ2-5; 7 bases align to TRBD2. After removal of 4 bases from V and 5 bases from J, the junction contained 5 bases not matched to a gene. Germline V lookup: CDR1 SGDLS, CDR2 YYNGEE. CDR3 length: 13 amino acids. The CDR3 reads CASSSGTRETQYF. The DNA of the CDR3 is TGTGCCAGCAGCAGCGGGACCCGGGAGACCCAGTACTTC.

In this sample, this clone turned up a few times. The chain couples TRBV19 to TRBJ1-3, with D tentatively TRBD1 (5 bases). V was cut by 3 bases and J by 3 bases, with 9 bases left in between. The CDR3 loop spans 14 amino acids. CDR1 LNHDA and CDR2 SQIVND come from the germline V gene (reference sequence). CDR3 residues: CASSIPGNGNTIYF. The CDR3 bases are TGTGCCAGTAGTATCCCAGGGAATGGAAACACCATATATTTT.

The chain employs TRBV19 and TRBJ1-2; TRBD1 aligns across 11 bases. CDR3 length: 13 amino acids. Trimming cost V 3 bases and J 8 bases; bases outside gene matches: 2. Germline CDR1 reads LNHDA; CDR2 reads SQIVND (reference sequence). CDR3 sequence (DNA): TGTGCCAGTAGTATTCGGACAGGGGGCGGCTACACCTTC. This codes for CASSIRTGGGYTF.

This rearrangement joins TRBV20-1 to TRBJ1-1, with 8 bases identical to TRBD1. The germline V gene encodes CDR1 DFQATT and CDR2 SNEGSKA (reference sequence). J was trimmed by 12 bases and V by 1 base; bases with no gene match: 4. The CDR3 is 11 amino acids. CDR3 DNA sequence: TGCAGTGCTAGAGTGGACAGGGCTCCTTTCTTT. This codes for CSARVDRAPFF.

This clone has a handful of counts. This chain connects TRBV10-3 to TRBJ1-5, with 7 bases aligning to TRBD1. The germline gives CDR1 ENHRY, CDR2 SYGVKD. The CDR3 is made up of 16 amino acids. V trimming: 3 bases; J trimming: 5 bases; junction bases outside the gene matches: 10. DNA for the CDR3: TGTGCCATCAGTGACAGTGGGCCAGGGGGAGATCAGCCCCAGCATTTT. This encodes CAISDSGPGGDQPQHF.

This chain links TRBV28 with TRBJ1-4, with D hard to call. The V gene lost 4 bases and the J gene lost 6 bases, with 15 bases spanning the gap. Germline CDR1 and CDR2: MDHEN and SYDVKM. The CDR3 contains 15 residues. The CDR3 region has the DNA TGTGCCAGCAGTTCCCAAACCGGGTCTGATGAAAAACTGTTTTTT. Its translation is CASSSQTGSDEKLFF.